This TCR beta chain was obtained from a study of blood T cell repertoires in COVID-19. Study details: The samples span acute and convalescent COVID-19 from the United States, Italy and Spain. T cells, B-cell-depleted T cells, or PBMCs supplied cDNA or gDNA.

Per the original methods: Counts of nucleated cells, estimated from reference gene primer amplification, were obtained. The method was immunoSEQ multiplex PCR; TCRdb's version includes in-frame clones alone and lacks a portion of them. The V and J calls and clone size are taken from that table; D and trimming were inferred from the DNA. This table holds 100,000 or so clones, 75% to 90% found once. For this clone: Other nucleotide sequences from this sample produce the same CDR3.

This CDR3 region has 12 residues. The V end was cut by 6 bases, the J end by 4 bases, with 9 bases between. From germline, CDR1 is MNHEY and CDR2 SVGAGI. This chain joins TRBV6-5 and TRBJ1-2; D not resolved. The sequence was obtained from a woman aged 80 or over with acute or convalescent COVID-19. Sequenced input: peripheral blood. In DNA form, the CDR3 reads TGTGCCAGCAGGCCGTCGGGCTATGGCTACACCTTC. Translation: CASRPSGYGYTF.